The source of this T cell receptor beta chain is a study of cytomegalovirus exposure and HLA in healthy donors. V was pared by 6 bases and J by 5 bases, with 8 bases of the junction left unmatched. This CDR3 comprises 14 residues. CDR1 is MNHEY and CDR2 is SMNVEV in the germline V gene (reference sequence). TCRdb's copy holds only in-frame clones and misses some; the assay was immunoSEQ multiplex PCR. The sample contains 200,000 or so clones, 75% to 95% of which appear only once. The receptor's source is a woman between 18 and 29 years old in good health and CMV-seronegative. The chain carries TRBV27 and TRBJ2-7, with 9 bases matching TRBD1. Sequencing was performed on PBMCs. In DNA, the CDR3 is TGTGCCAGCAGAACCGGGACAGGGCCCCACGAGCAGTACTTC. Its translation is CASRTGTGPHEQYF.